This T cell receptor beta chain was found in a study of vaccination and CD4 T cells after COVID-19. Treatment meaning: approximately 9-day PBMC culture with coronavirus spike peptide pools or control peptides (ViraFEST assay). V lost 4 bases, J lost 5 bases, and 12 bases lay in between. Germline CDR1 and CDR2: SGHDT and YYEEEE. This CDR3 has 13 amino acids. Details on this clonotype: As yet, its antigen is unknown.

With the Oncomine TCR Beta short-read assay, DNA from cultured CD4+ T cells was sequenced. TCRdb redid the calling of the PCR reads with MiXCR, one entry per CDR3 protein. The sample holds about 19,000 distinct CDR3 sequences, 30% to 40% seen once. The gene calls are TRBV5-6 and TRBJ1-1, with D unresolved. Sequenced input: cultured CD4+ T cells from blood. The clonotype was recovered from a human donor with COVID-19. CDR3 DNA sequence: TGTGCCAGCAGCGCAGGAGGACCAACTGAAGCTTTCTTT. This gives the protein CASSAGGPTEAFF.